This T cell receptor (beta chain) was profiled in a study of blood T cell repertoires in COVID-19. Sequencing used immunoSEQ multiplex PCR; TCRdb keeps in-frame clones, though not all of them. This table holds tens of thousands of clones, 65% to 80% found once. Germline loops: CDR1 MNHEY, CDR2 SVGAGI. The CDR3 has 15 residues. Trimming removed 5 bases at V and 0 bases at J, with 12 bases between. This sequence joins TRBV6-5 and TRBJ2-3, with D maybe TRBD2 (6 bases). The source of this sequence is a human donor in a cohort sampled during active COVID-19. The sample consisted of peripheral blood. As DNA, the CDR3 is TGTGCCAGCAGTCCCGCTGGAGGGAGCACAGATACGCAGTATTTT. Translating gives CASSPAGGSTDTQYF.